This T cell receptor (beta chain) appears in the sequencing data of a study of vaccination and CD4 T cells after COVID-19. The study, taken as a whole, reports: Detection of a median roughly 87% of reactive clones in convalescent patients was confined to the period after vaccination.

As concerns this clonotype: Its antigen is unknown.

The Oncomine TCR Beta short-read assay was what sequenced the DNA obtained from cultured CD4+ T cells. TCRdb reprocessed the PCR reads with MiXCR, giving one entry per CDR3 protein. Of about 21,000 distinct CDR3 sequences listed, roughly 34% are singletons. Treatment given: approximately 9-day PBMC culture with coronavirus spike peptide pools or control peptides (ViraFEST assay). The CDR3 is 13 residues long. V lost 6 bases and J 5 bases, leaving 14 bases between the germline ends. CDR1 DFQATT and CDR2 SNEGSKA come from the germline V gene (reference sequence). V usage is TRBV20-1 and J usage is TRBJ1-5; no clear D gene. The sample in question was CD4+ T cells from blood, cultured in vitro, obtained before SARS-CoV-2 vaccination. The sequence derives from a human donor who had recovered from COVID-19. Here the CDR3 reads CSAQQRPHQPQHF. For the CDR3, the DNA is TGCAGTGCCCAACAGCGTCCCCATCAGCCCCAGCATTTT.